This T cell receptor (beta chain) is drawn from a study of OX40 agonist ivuxolimab in advanced cancers. Clones were read by immunoSEQ multiplex PCR, and TCRdb kept only the in-frame ones, dropping some. The sample comprises about 90,000 clones, approximately 85% of which are singletons, and approximately 0.2% rests with the top ten. As concerns this clone: Its antigen remains unidentified.

Study-level results: There was clonal expansion of CD4+ and CD8+ blood T cells by week 6 at 0.1 to 3.0 mg/kg.

The receptor's source is an adult with an advanced solid tumor such as melanoma, head and neck, liver or kidney cancer. Material: CD4+ or CD8+ T cells sorted from blood, obtained in a trial of the OX40 agonist ivuxolimab.

This chain's CDR3 is CASSLMPKNTGELFF. Written as DNA, the CDR3 is TGTGCCAGCAGCTTAATGCCCAAGAACACCGGGGAGCTGTTTTTT. This chain uses TRBV7-8 with TRBJ2-2; D is undetermined. V was cut by 2 bases and J by 1 base, with 8 bases left in between. CDR1 and CDR2 from the germline V gene are SGHVS and FQNEAQ. The CDR3 runs 15 residues. Looking up the rest from reference TRBV7-8 and TRBJ2-2 gives the full variable domain: GAGVSQSPRYKVAKRGQDVALRCDPISGHVSLFWYQQALGQGPEFLTYFQNEAQLDKSGLPSDRFFAERPEGSVSTLKIQRTQQEDSAVYLCASSLMPKNTGELFFGEGSRLTVL.